This T cell receptor beta chain was recorded in a study of T cell changes during pregnancy in multiple sclerosis. Here immunoSEQ multiplex PCR was the method, and the copy in TCRdb shows in-frame clones only, minus some. In the table there are 20,000 to 25,000 clones, roughly 89% of which are singletons. V shed 5 bases and J shed 4 bases, with 9 bases lying between them. The CDR3 spans 12 residues. Germline CDR1 SEHNR, CDR2 FQNEAQ (reference sequence). Comments on this clone: The sample holds other DNA sequences that translate to the same CDR3.

This sequence joins TRBV7-9 and TRBJ2-7; a possible D gene is TRBD1 (6 bases). Sample: CD8+ T cells from peripheral blood mononuclear cells, taken in the first trimester of pregnancy. This receptor was identified in a female donor in good health, enrolled as a control in a pregnancy study. This CDR3 reads CASSETGYEQYF. CDR3 bases: TGTGCCAGCAGCGAAACAGGGTACGAGCAGTACTTC.